This T cell receptor (beta chain) was sequenced during a study of vaccination and CD4 T cells after COVID-19. The overall study: The peptides that stimulated the cells were overlapping spike peptides from SARS-CoV-2, HCoV-NL63, HCoV-OC43 and HCoV-229E. General study points: SARS-CoV-2-reactive clonotypes showed a nonsignificant median rise from approximately 23 to 38.

Germline V gives CDR1 LNHDA, CDR2 SQIVND (reference sequence). The V and J ends lost 6 bases and 2 bases, in that order; junction bases with no gene match: 7. The length of the CDR3 is 17 residues. With the Oncomine TCR Beta short-read assay, DNA from cultured CD4+ T cells was sequenced. Using the QIAamp micro DNA kit, genomic DNA was extracted from the CD4+ T cells that had been cultured. TCRdb itself ran the PCR reads through MiXCR, one entry per CDR3 protein. This table holds some 25,000 distinct CDR3 sequences, under 75% found once. Treatment specified: roughly 10-day PBMC culture with coronavirus spike peptide pools or control peptides (ViraFEST assay). IL-2 at roughly 9.2 IU/ml and peptide pools at approximately 10 ug/ml were added to PBMCs cultured at a few million per well. Notes on this clonotype: The antigen is not known.

The source is a human donor who received a COVID-19 vaccine. V gene TRBV19 combines with J gene TRBJ2-3; 14 bases agree with TRBD2. Here the sequenced sample was CD4+ T cells from blood, cultured in vitro, taken after SARS-CoV-2 vaccination. Here the CDR3 DNA reads TGTGCCAGTAGCCGGACTAGCGGGGGGATAACCACAGATACGCAGTATTTT. Its translation is CASSRTSGGITTDTQYF.